A selection of T cell receptor beta chains follows, all from one sample in a study of blood T cells in healthy people across ages. TCRdb analysed the 5' RACE reads with MiXCR anew, one entry per CDR3 protein. The sample includes some 1.5 million distinct CDR3 sequences, approximately 28% of them seen just once. The sequencing input was blood. These receptors were collected from a woman younger than 45 in good health. The CDR3 runs from the conserved cysteine through the conserved F or W. The D gene is left open where the match is weak. A clone size is listed for some rows: how often the clone was seen (once, few, many), or a class if it is expanded.

clone size: once
D gene: -
V gene: TRBV4-1
J gene: TRBJ2-3
CDR3 DNA: TGCGCCAGCAGCCATGAGAACGGACAAGATACGCAGTATTTT
CDR3 protein: CASSHENGQDTQYF

clone size: many
D gene: -
V gene: TRBV12-3/TRBV12-4
J gene: TRBJ2-7
CDR3 DNA: TGTGCCAGCAGTTTAGGAAGGCCCTACGAGCAGTACTTC
CDR3 protein: CASSLGRPYEQYF

clone size: -
D gene: -
V gene: TRBV7-9
J gene: TRBJ2-3
CDR3 DNA: TGTGCCACAGAGAGCACAGATACGCAGTATTTT
CDR3 protein: CATESTDTQYF

clone size: many
D gene: -
V gene: TRBV20-1
J gene: TRBJ2-7
CDR3 DNA: TGCAGTGCCAGGGGCGGGACGAGCTCCTACGAGCAGTACTTC
CDR3 protein: CSARGGTSSYEQYF

clone size: -
D gene: TRBD2
V gene: TRBV7-2
J gene: TRBJ2-3
CDR3 DNA: TGTGCCAGCAGCCCCAGGCAGGGACTAGCGGGGCAGTATTTT
CDR3 protein: CASSPRQGLAGQYF

clone size: many
D gene: -
V gene: TRBV4-2
J gene: TRBJ1-2
CDR3 DNA: TGTGCCAGCACCCCAGACGGGGGGAACTATGGCTACACCTTC
CDR3 protein: CASTPDGGNYGYTF

clone size: -
D gene: -
V gene: TRBV7-9
J gene: TRBJ2-7
CDR3 DNA: TGTGCCAGCAGTCCCTATTCCGGCGAGCAGTACTTC
CDR3 protein: CASSPYSGEQYF

clone size: few
D gene: -
V gene: TRBV28
J gene: TRBJ2-2
CDR3 DNA: TGTGCCAGCAGTTTAAGGCGGGGTCACACCGGGGAGCTGTTTTTT
CDR3 protein: CASSLRRGHTGELFF

clone size: many
D gene: -
V gene: TRBV12-3/TRBV12-4
J gene: TRBJ1-2
CDR3 DNA: TGTGCCAGCACCAGGAATGGCTATGGCTACACCTTC
CDR3 protein: CASTRNGYGYTF

clone size: few
D gene: -
V gene: TRBV18
J gene: TRBJ2-7
CDR3 DNA: TGTGCCAGCTCACCAGGGGATGGGGGCGAGCAGTACTTC
CDR3 protein: CASSPGDGGEQYF

clone size: many
D gene: -
V gene: TRBV4-3
J gene: TRBJ2-5
CDR3 DNA: TGCGCCAGCAGCCAAAACCAGGATGGGGAGACCCAGTACTTC
CDR3 protein: CASSQNQDGETQYF

clone size: -
D gene: TRBD1
V gene: TRBV28
J gene: TRBJ1-2
CDR3 DNA: TGTGCCAGCAGTGTAGACAGGGAAGGGTATGGCTACACCTTC
CDR3 protein: CASSVDREGYGYTF

clone size: few
D gene: -
V gene: TRBV6-1
J gene: TRBJ1-4
CDR3 DNA: TGTGCCAGCAGTCCTGAAGCTTTAATGGAAAAACTGTTTTTT
CDR3 protein: CASSPEALMEKLFF

clone size: few
D gene: TRBD1
V gene: TRBV7-2
J gene: TRBJ1-5
CDR3 DNA: TGTGCCAGCAGCTCGGGACAGGCGGCCGCACTTAATCAGCCCCAGCATTTT
CDR3 protein: CASSSGQAAALNQPQHF

clone size: -
D gene: TRBD1
V gene: TRBV20-1
J gene: TRBJ1-5
CDR3 DNA: TGCAGTGCTAGAACCACGACAGGGAATCAGCCCCAGCATTTT
CDR3 protein: CSARTTTGNQPQHF

clone size: -
D gene: -
V gene: TRBV4-2
J gene: TRBJ1-5
CDR3 DNA: TGTGCCAGCAGCCAAGATCTGGGGTGGGGTCAGCCCCAGCATTTT
CDR3 protein: CASSQDLGWGQPQHF

clone size: few
D gene: -
V gene: TRBV12-3/TRBV12-4
J gene: TRBJ1-4
CDR3 DNA: TGTGCCAGCAGCTTTGGAGGGAGTAATGAAAAACTGTTTTTT
CDR3 protein: CASSFGGSNEKLFF

clone size: -
D gene: TRBD2
V gene: TRBV7-2
J gene: TRBJ2-1
CDR3 DNA: TGTGCCAACAGCTTAGCGTCCAGCGGGGGGCAGTTCTTC
CDR3 protein: CANSLASSGGQFF

clone size: many
D gene: TRBD2
V gene: TRBV28
J gene: TRBJ2-7
CDR3 DNA: TGTGCCAGCAGGCCTACTAGCGGGGTATCCTACGAGCAGTACTTC
CDR3 protein: CASRPTSGVSYEQYF

clone size: few
D gene: TRBD2
V gene: TRBV29-1
J gene: TRBJ2-5
CDR3 DNA: TGCAGCGCCGACGATACCGGGACTAGCGGACGTAAGACCCAGTACTTC
CDR3 protein: CSADDTGTSGRKTQYF

clone size: -
D gene: -
V gene: TRBV28
J gene: TRBJ2-5
CDR3 DNA: TGTGCCAGCAGTTTCTCTGACCATTACCAAGAGACCCAGTACTTC
CDR3 protein: CASSFSDHYQETQYF

clone size: -
D gene: -
V gene: TRBV5-5
J gene: TRBJ2-1
CDR3 DNA: TGTGCCAGCAGCCCCCCCGGAGAGTACAATGAGCAGTTCTTC
CDR3 protein: CASSPPGEYNEQFF

clone size: -
D gene: -
V gene: TRBV3-1
J gene: TRBJ2-4
CDR3 DNA: TGTGCCAGCAGCCAAGCTGGTAGCCATAGCTCCTACAATGAGCAGTACTTC
CDR3 protein: CASSQAGSHSSYNEQYF

clone size: -
D gene: -
V gene: TRBV20-1
J gene: TRBJ2-4
CDR3 DNA: TGCAGTGCCAGGCTTGAAGGGCGAGGGGAGCAGTACTTC
CDR3 protein: CSARLEGRGEQYF

clone size: many
D gene: TRBD2
V gene: TRBV12-3/TRBV12-4
J gene: TRBJ2-7
CDR3 DNA: TGTGCCAGCAGTTTCAACCTCGCGGGAGCTCGCGAGCAGTACTTC
CDR3 protein: CASSFNLAGAREQYF

clone size: -
D gene: -
V gene: TRBV6-1
J gene: TRBJ2-5
CDR3 DNA: TGTGCCAGCAGTGATACGTCGCGGGGTTCAGAGACCCAGTACTTC
CDR3 protein: CASSDTSRGSETQYF

clone size: -
D gene: -
V gene: TRBV29-1
J gene: TRBJ1-5
CDR3 DNA: TGCAGCGTTGGGAACCGCAATCAGCCCCAGCATTTT
CDR3 protein: CSVGNRNQPQHF

clone size: few
D gene: -
V gene: TRBV4-2
J gene: TRBJ2-7
CDR3 DNA: TGTGCCAGCAGCCAAGTCACCCTTCAGGGGCAAAACTACGAGCAGTACTTC
CDR3 protein: CASSQVTLQGQNYEQYF

clone size: few
D gene: TRBD1
V gene: TRBV20-1
J gene: TRBJ2-1
CDR3 DNA: TGCAGTGCGCAGAAGACAGGGGGTATCAATGAGCAGTTCTTC
CDR3 protein: CSAQKTGGINEQFF

clone size: few
D gene: -
V gene: TRBV27
J gene: TRBJ1-6
CDR3 DNA: TGTGCCAGCAGTTTAAAGGAGCATCCGGCCTATAATTCACCCCTCCACTTT
CDR3 protein: CASSLKEHPAYNSPLHF

clone size: few
D gene: -
V gene: TRBV18
J gene: TRBJ1-5
CDR3 DNA: TGTGCCAGCTCCGTAGGGGCCGCCGGGACAACCGCTCAGCCCCAGCATTTT
CDR3 protein: CASSVGAAGTTAQPQHF

clone size: -
D gene: -
V gene: TRBV12-3/TRBV12-4
J gene: TRBJ2-1
CDR3 DNA: TGTGCCAGCAGTTCGGGGGAAGCATGGGCGCGGTTCTTC
CDR3 protein: CASSSGEAWARFF

clone size: -
D gene: TRBD2
V gene: TRBV2
J gene: TRBJ2-7
CDR3 DNA: TGTGCCAGTTCGACTAGCGGGTTTTACGAGCAGTACTTC
CDR3 protein: CASSTSGFYEQYF

clone size: few
D gene: -
V gene: TRBV20-1
J gene: TRBJ2-1
CDR3 DNA: TGCACCGCCAGGCGCTCCTACAATGAGCAGTTCTTC
CDR3 protein: CTARRSYNEQFF

clone size: -
D gene: TRBD1
V gene: TRBV14
J gene: TRBJ2-5
CDR3 DNA: TGTGCCAGCAGCCCTCGACAGGGGACCTACCAAGAGACCCAGTACTTC
CDR3 protein: CASSPRQGTYQETQYF

clone size: few
D gene: -
V gene: TRBV5-5
J gene: TRBJ2-1
CDR3 DNA: TGTGCCAGCAGCTCCGAGCGGGAGCAGTTCTTC
CDR3 protein: CASSSEREQFF

clone size: few
D gene: -
V gene: TRBV7-2
J gene: TRBJ2-2
CDR3 DNA: TGTGCCAGCAGCCTTAGGAGGCGAAGTCGGACCGGGGAGCTGTTTTTT
CDR3 protein: CASSLRRRSRTGELFF

clone size: -
D gene: TRBD2
V gene: TRBV7-2
J gene: TRBJ2-7
CDR3 DNA: TGTGCCAGCAGCTTGGGGTCGCTAGCGGGAGGGTACGAGCAGTACTTC
CDR3 protein: CASSLGSLAGGYEQYF